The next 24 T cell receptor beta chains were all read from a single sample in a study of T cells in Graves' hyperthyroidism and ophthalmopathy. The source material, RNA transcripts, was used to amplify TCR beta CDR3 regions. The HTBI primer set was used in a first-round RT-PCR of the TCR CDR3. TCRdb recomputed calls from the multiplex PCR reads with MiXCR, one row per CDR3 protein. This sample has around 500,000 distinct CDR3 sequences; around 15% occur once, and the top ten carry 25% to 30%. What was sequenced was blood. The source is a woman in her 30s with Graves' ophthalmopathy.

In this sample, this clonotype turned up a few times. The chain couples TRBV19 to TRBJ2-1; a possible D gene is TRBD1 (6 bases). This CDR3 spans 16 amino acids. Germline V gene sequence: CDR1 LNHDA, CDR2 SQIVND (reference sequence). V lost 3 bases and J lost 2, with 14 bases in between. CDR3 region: CASSILGAGTYNEQFF. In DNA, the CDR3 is TGTGCCAGTAGTATCCTGGGGGCCGGCACCTACAATGAGCAGTTCTTC.

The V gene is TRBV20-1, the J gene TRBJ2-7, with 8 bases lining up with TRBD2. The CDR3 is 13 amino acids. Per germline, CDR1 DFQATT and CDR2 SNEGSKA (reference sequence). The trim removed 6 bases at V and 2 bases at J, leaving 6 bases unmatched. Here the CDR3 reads CSAISGATYEQYF. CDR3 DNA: TGCAGTGCGATTAGCGGGGCAACCTACGAGCAGTACTTC.

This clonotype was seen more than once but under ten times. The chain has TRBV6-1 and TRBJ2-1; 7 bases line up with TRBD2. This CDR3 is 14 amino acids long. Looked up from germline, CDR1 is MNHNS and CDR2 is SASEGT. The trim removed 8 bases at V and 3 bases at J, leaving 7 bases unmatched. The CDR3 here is CASEAGTSYNEQFF. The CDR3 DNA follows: TGTGCCAGCGAAGCGGGAACCAGCTACAATGAGCAGTTCTTC.

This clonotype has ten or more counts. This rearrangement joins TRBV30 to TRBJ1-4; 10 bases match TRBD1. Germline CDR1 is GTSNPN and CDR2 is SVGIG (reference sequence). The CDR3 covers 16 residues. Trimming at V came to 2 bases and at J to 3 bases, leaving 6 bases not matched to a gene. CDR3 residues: CAWSPGQGLANEKLFF. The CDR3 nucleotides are TGTGCCTGGAGTCCGGGACAGGGGCTTGCTAATGAAAAACTGTTTTTT.

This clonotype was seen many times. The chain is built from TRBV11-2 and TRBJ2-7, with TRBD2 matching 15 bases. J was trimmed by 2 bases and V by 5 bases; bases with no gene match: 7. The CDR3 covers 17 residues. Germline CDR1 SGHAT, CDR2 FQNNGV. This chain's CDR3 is CASSGTSGRTSPYEQYF. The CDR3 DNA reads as TGTGCCAGCAGCGGGACTAGCGGGAGGACCTCACCCTACGAGCAGTACTTC.

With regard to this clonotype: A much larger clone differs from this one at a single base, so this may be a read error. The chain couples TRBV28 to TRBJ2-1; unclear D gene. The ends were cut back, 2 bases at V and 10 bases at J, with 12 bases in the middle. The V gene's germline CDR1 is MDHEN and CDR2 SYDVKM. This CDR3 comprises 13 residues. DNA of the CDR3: TGTGCCAGCAGTTTAGATGTAAAGAGCGAGCAGTTCTTC. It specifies CASSLDVKSEQFF.

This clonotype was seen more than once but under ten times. The CDR3 coding sequence is TGTGCCAGCAGTTTATTGGGGTTGGGAGCCAATGAGCAGTTCTTC. This encodes CASSLLGLGANEQFF. The genes are TRBV27 and TRBJ2-1, with D perhaps TRBD2 (5 bases). Germline lookup yields CDR1 MNHEY and CDR2 SMNVEV (reference sequence). The V end was cut by 1 base, the J end by 6 bases, with 13 bases between. This CDR3 comprises 15 residues.

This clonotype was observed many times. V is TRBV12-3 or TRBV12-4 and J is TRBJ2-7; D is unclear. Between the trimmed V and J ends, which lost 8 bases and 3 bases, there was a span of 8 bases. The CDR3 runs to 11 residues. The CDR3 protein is CASGSGYEQYF. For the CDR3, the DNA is TGTGCCAGCGGCTCAGGCTACGAGCAGTACTTC.

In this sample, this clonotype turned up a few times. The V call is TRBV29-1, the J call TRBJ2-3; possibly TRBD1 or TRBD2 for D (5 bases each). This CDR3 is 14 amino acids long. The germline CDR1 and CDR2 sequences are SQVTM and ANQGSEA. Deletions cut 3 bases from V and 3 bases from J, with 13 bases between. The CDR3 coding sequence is TGCAGCGTTGAGGGGGTAGCTCAGACAGATACGCAGTATTTT. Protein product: CSVEGVAQTDTQYF.

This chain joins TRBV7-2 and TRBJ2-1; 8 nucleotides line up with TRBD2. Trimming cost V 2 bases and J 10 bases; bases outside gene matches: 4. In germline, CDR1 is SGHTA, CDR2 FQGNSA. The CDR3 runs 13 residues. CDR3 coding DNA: TGTGCCAGCAGCTTAAAAGCGGGAGTAGAGCAGTTCTTC. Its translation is CASSLKAGVEQFF.

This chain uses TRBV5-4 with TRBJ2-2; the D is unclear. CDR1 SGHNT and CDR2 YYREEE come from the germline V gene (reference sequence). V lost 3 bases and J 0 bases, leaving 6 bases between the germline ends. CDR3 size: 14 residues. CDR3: CASSYESNTGELFF. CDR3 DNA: TGTGCCAGCAGCTACGAATCGAACACCGGGGAGCTGTTTTTT.

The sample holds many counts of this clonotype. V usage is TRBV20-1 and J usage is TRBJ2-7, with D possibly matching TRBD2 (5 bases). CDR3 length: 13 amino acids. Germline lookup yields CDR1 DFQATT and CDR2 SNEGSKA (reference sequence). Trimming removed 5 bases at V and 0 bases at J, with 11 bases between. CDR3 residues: CSAPGLYSYEQYF. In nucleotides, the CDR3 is TGCAGTGCTCCTGGACTTTACTCCTACGAGCAGTACTTC.

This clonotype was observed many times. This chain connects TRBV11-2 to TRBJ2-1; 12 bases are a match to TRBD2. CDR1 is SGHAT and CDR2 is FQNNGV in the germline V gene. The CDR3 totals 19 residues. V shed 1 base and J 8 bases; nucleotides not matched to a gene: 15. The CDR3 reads CASSLVGGRLAGDKDEQFF. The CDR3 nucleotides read TGTGCCAGCAGCTTAGTAGGGGGCCGACTAGCGGGGGACAAGGATGAGCAGTTCTTC.

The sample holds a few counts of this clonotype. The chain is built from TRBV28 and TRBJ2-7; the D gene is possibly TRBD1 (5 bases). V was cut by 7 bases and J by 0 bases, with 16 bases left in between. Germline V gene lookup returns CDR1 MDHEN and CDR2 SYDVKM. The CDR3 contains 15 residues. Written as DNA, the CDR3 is TGTGCCAGCACCGAAGGGGCGTACGACTCCTACGAGCAGTACTTC. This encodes CASTEGAYDSYEQYF.

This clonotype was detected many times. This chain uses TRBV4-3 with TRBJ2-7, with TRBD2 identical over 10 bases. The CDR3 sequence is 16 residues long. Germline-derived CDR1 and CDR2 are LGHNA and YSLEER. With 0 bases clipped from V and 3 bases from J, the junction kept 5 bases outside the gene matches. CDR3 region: CASSQDSGGFFYEQYF. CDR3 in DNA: TGCGCCAGCAGCCAAGATAGCGGGGGGTTCTTCTACGAGCAGTACTTC.

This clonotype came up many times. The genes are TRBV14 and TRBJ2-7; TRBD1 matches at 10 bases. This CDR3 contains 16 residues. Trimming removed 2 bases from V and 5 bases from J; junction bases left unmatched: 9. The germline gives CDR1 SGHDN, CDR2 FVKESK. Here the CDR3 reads CASSQILGQGYDEQYF. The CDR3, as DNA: TGTGCCAGCAGCCAAATTTTGGGACAGGGGTATGACGAGCAGTACTTC.

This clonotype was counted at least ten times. The CDR3 spells CASIRPGTGGANVLTF. The CDR3 DNA reads as TGTGCCAGCATCCGGCCCGGGACAGGTGGGGCCAACGTCCTGACTTTC. The rearrangement joins TRBV6-2 or TRBV6-3 to TRBJ2-6; 8 nucleotides match TRBD1. Germline V gives CDR1 MNHEY, CDR2 SVGEGT. This CDR3 comprises 16 residues. The V gene end was trimmed by 7 bases and the J gene end by 3 bases; junction bases not matched to a gene: 8.

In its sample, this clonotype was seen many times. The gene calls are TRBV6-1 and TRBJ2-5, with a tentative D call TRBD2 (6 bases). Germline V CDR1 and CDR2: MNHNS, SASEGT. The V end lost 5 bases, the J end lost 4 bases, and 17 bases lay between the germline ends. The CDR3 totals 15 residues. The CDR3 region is CASSRGLRGIETQYF. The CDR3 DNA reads TGTGCCAGCAGTAGGGGACTCCGAGGTATAGAGACCCAGTACTTC.

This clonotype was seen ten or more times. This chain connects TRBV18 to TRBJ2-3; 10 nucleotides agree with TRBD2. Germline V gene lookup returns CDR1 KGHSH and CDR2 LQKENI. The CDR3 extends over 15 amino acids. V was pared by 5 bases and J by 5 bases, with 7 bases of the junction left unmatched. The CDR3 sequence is CASSSSGSHGDTQYF. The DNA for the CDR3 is TGTGCCAGCTCATCTAGCGGGAGTCACGGAGATACGCAGTATTTT.

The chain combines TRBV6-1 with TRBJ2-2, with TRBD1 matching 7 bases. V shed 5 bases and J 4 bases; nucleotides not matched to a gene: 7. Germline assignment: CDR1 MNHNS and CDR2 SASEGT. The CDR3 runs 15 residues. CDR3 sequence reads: CASSYSGTATGELFF. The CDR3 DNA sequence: TGTGCCAGCAGTTATTCCGGGACAGCCACCGGGGAGCTGTTTTTT.

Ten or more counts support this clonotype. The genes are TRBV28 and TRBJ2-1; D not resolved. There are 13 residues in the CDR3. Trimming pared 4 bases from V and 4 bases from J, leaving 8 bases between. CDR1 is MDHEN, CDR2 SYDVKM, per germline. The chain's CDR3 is CASSSTHYNEQFF. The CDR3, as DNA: TGTGCCAGCAGTTCGACACATTACAATGAGCAGTTCTTC.

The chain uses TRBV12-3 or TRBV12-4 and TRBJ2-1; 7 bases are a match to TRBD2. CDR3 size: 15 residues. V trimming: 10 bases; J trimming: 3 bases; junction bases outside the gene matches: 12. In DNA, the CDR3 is TGTGCCACCAGCGGGGCGGGCTCCGGCTACAATGAGCAGTTCTTC. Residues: CATSGAGSGYNEQFF.

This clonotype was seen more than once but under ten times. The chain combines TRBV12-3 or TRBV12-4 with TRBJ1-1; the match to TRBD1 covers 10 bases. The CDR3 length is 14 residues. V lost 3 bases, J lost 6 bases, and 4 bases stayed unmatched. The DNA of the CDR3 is TGTGCCAGCAGTTTCGGGACAGGGGTTTCTGAAGCTTTCTTT. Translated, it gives CASSFGTGVSEAFF.

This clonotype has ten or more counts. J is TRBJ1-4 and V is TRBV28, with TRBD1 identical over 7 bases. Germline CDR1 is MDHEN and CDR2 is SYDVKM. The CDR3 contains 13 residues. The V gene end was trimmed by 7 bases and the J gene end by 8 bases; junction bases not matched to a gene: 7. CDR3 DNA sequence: TGTGCCAGCACGGGCAGGGGGAAGGAAAAACTGTTTTTT. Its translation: CASTGRGKEKLFF.